The entry below gives a single T cell receptor beta chain sequence along with its context. Authors' analysis steps: Amplified reference gene primers provided the basis for estimating nucleated cell counts. Repertoires were generated with immunoSEQ multiplex PCR, while TCRdb's copy carries only in-frame clones and drops some. V and J calls and clone size are given by that table; D and trimming were obtained from the DNA. The top ten clones hold roughly an eighth of a sample with 240,000 or so clones, approximately 85% of them seen once. The data were obtained in a study of blood T cell repertoires in COVID-19. Study-level background: PBMCs, B-cell-depleted T cells, or T cells provided the cDNA or gDNA that made up the material.

J lost 2 bases, V lost 4 bases, and 6 bases had no gene match. Per the germline V gene, CDR1 is MNHEY and CDR2 is SMNVEV (reference sequence). The CDR3 runs 15 residues. Sequencing was performed on peripheral blood. This clonotype was sampled from an elderly man with acute or convalescent COVID-19. V is TRBV27 and J is TRBJ2-7; the match to TRBD1 covers 9 bases. The CDR3 is CASSSPDRGAYEQYF. The CDR3 bases are TGTGCCAGCAGTTCCCCGGACAGGGGTGCCTACGAGCAGTACTTC.